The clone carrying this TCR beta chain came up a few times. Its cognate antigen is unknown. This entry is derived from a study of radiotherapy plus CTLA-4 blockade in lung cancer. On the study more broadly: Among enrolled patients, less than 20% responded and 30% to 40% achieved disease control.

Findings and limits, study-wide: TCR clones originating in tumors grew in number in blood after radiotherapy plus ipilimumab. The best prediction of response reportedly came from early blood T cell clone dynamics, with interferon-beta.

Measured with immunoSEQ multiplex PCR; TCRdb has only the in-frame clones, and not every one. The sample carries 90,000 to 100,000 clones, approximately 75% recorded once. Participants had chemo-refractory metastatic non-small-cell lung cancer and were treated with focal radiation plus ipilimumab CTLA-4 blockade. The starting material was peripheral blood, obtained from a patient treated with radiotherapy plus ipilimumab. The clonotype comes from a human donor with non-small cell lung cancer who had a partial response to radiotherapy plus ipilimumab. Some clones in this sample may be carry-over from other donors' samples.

As DNA, the CDR3 is TGTGCCAGCAGTTTCTACAGGGACACCGGGGAGCTGTTTTTT. This sequence encodes CASSFYRDTGELFF. The chain couples TRBV27 to TRBJ2-2; D might be TRBD1 (6 bases). Germline CDR1 reads MNHEY; CDR2 reads SMNVEV (reference sequence). Trimming removed 3 bases at V and 3 bases at J, with 8 bases between. The length of the CDR3 is 14 residues.